This TCR beta chain was captured by sequencing in a study of blood T cell repertoires in COVID-19. Study context: COVID-19 samples from acute and convalescent phases originated in the United States, Italy and Spain. The analysed material was cDNA or gDNA that came from T cells, B-cell-depleted T cells, or PBMCs.

Sequencing was performed with immunoSEQ multiplex PCR; in TCRdb, only in-frame clones are kept and a portion is missing. The sample shows about 270,000 clones, around 82% of them seen only once. With V trimmed by 11 bases and J by 2 bases, 10 bases remained unmatched. The CDR3 covers 14 residues. Germline CDR1 ENHRY, CDR2 SYGVKD. Input material: peripheral blood. The TCR comes from a human donor in a cohort sampled during active COVID-19. The rearrangement joins TRBV10-3 to TRBJ1-1, with 8 bases lining up with TRBD1. The CDR3: CASWTGNPNTEAFF. In nucleotides, the CDR3 is TGTGCCTCCTGGACAGGGAATCCAAACACTGAAGCTTTCTTT.